Listed below are T cell receptor beta chains from one sample, sequenced in a study of control samples from healthy donors and cancer patients. The repertoire was sequenced with immunoSEQ multiplex PCR; TCRdb's copy has only in-frame clones and lacks some. The sample shows under 150,000 clones, around 89% of them seen only once. Sequenced material: PBMCs. These receptors all stem from a woman aged 45 to 65 with colorectal cancer. Each CDR3 is given with its conserved first and last residue. Fields, in order: J gene, D gene, CDR3 length, V gene, CDR3 protein. The D gene is left open where the match is weak.

>TRBJ2-2|NA|16|TRBV11-2
CASSPGLRANTGELFF
>TRBJ1-5|NA|15|TRBV2
CASSDRVAGIGPQHF
>TRBJ1-4|TRBD1|15|TRBV2
CASSTAGGAYGKLFF
>TRBJ1-1|TRBD1|16|TRBV28
CASSPSTGQGNTEAFF
>TRBJ1-2|NA|14|TRBV29-1
CSAGLRDRDYGYTF
>TRBJ2-1|TRBD2|15|TRBV25-1
CASRASGRAYNEQFF
>TRBJ2-5|NA|15|TRBV5-4
CASSAVGTGRQTQYF
>TRBJ1-5|NA|13|TRBV12-3/TRBV12-4
CASVGENNQPQHF
>TRBJ2-2|NA|16|TRBV19
CASSISGKTDTGELFF
>TRBJ1-5|TRBD1|15|TRBV2
CASSPHRGVNQPQHF
>TRBJ2-6|NA|15|TRBV2
CASHWARTGANVLTF